The present TCR beta chain was sequenced within a study of blood T cell repertoires in COVID-19. Seattle participants joined during active infection and were tracked over time. Per the original data handling: Estimated nucleated cell counts came from reference gene primer amplification. Profiling relied on immunoSEQ multiplex PCR, and the TCRdb table lists in-frame clones only, not all of them. That table gives V, J and clone size, and the DNA gave D and trimming. The repertoire holds about 43,000 clones, with 85% to 90% as singletons. The CDR3 totals 15 residues. Germline CDR1 is WSHSY and CDR2 is SAAADI. With 3 bases removed from V and 2 bases from J, the gap between germline ends came to 11 bases.

The V and J genes are TRBV10-2 and TRBJ1-5; no clear D gene. The TCR sequence derives from a middle-aged man with COVID-19, enrolled during active disease. Input material: peripheral blood. The CDR3 DNA follows: TGCGCCAGCAGTGAAGAGGGATTTGGCAATCAGCCCCAGCATTTT. Its protein product is CASSEEGFGNQPQHF.